The sequence of this T cell receptor (beta chain) was determined in a study of CD8+ T cells in alopecia areata. Turning to the study itself: Treated patients swallowed 5 to 10 mg of oral tofacitinib twice daily.

Researchers picked out CD4+ and CD8+ T cells from PBMCs by sorting. Investigators isolated RNA and reverse transcribed it into cDNA to act as the sequencing template. Assay used: immunoSEQ multiplex PCR; TCRdb lists only in-frame clones, some missing. This table has more than 110,000 clones, around three fifths appearing once. Study findings and constraints: Higher clonality and more expanded CD8+ clones appeared in lesional than normal scalp. Scalp specimens additionally yield sequences from normal skin's resident alphabeta T cells.

As to this clone: Its antigen is not identified.

Germline CDR1 is SNHLY and CDR2 is FYNNEI. V dropped 3 bases and J dropped 1 base, with 4 bases sitting between them. The CDR3 extends over 14 amino acids. This TCR derives from a human donor with alopecia areata. This sample comprised CD4+ T cells sorted from blood, obtained at week 0. The V call is TRBV2, the J call TRBJ2-6; no clear D gene. CDR3: CASSDSSGANVLTF. As DNA, the CDR3 is TGTGCCAGCAGTGACAGTTCTGGGGCCAACGTCCTGACTTTC.